Listed below are T cell receptor beta chains from one sample, sequenced in a study of shared clonotypes between healthy human individuals. Only in-frame clones appear in the TCRdb table, and some are missing; sequencing was by immunoSEQ multiplex PCR. The table has approximately 2,000,000 clones, around 93% seen once; the top ten hold more than 1.5%. The sample taken for sequencing was naive CD8+ T cells from PBMCs. The origin of the receptors is a man aged 18 to 29 in good health. Some clones in this sample may be carry-over from other donors' samples. The CDR3 runs from the conserved cysteine through the conserved F or W. The D gene is left open where the match is weak. The size of a clone is reported for some rows only, either as once, few or many, or as a class for expanded clones.

v_gene,abundance,d_gene,j_gene,CDR3nt,CDR3aa
TRBV5-4,once,TRBD1,TRBJ1-2,TGTGCCAGCAGCTTGCAACGACAGGGGACGGACTATGGCTACACCTTC,CASSLQRQGTDYGYTF
TRBV27,-,-,TRBJ1-4,TGTGCCAGCAGTTTATATCCAGGTTATAATGAAAAACTGTTTTTT,CASSLYPGYNEKLFF
TRBV29-1,-,TRBD1,TRBJ1-2,TGCAGCGTTGGCCGACAGGGGGCGGGTGGCTACACCTTC,CSVGRQGAGGYTF
TRBV7-9,-,TRBD1,TRBJ1-2,TGTGCCAGCAGCTTTTTCCACACAGGGGACGGTGGCTACACCTTC,CASSFFHTGDGGYTF
TRBV10-3,-,-,TRBJ2-1,TGTGCCATCAGTGAGGAGGACTGGGGTGAGCAGTTCTTC,CAISEEDWGEQFF
TRBV7-8,-,-,TRBJ1-2,TGTGCCAGCAGCCCGGGGGGGGCCCACTATGGCTACACCTTC,CASSPGGAHYGYTF
TRBV4-1,-,-,TRBJ2-7,TGCGCCAGCAGCCAAATGGGGACTGGAGCCTACGAGCAGTACTTC,CASSQMGTGAYEQYF
TRBV2,once,TRBD1,TRBJ1-1,TGTGCCAGCAGTGAAAGAACAGGGGGCACTGAAGCTTTCTTT,CASSERTGGTEAFF
TRBV4-2,-,-,TRBJ2-3,TGTGCCAGCAGCCAAGAGGGCAGGGCCCCCGCAGATACGCAGTATTTT,CASSQEGRAPADTQYF
TRBV27,-,-,TRBJ2-1,TGTGCCAGCAGTTTAGTGGCGGGGGCTTACAATGAGCAGTTCTTC,CASSLVAGAYNEQFF
TRBV9,-,TRBD1,TRBJ1-1,TGTGCCAGCAGCGCCACAGGGGCGGGGCCTGAAGCTTTCTTT,CASSATGAGPEAFF
TRBV25-1,-,-,TRBJ2-5,TGTGCCAGCAGTAAAACCAGGTACCAAGAGACCCAGTACTTC,CASSKTRYQETQYF
TRBV10-3,-,-,TRBJ1-3,TGTGCCAGCAGGATTTTGGACGTGGAGGGAAACACCATATATTTT,CASRILDVEGNTIYF
TRBV7-9,-,-,TRBJ2-2,TGTGCCAGCAGCTTAGTTTCAGAAACCGGGGAGCTGTTTTTT,CASSLVSETGELFF
TRBV7-9,-,-,TRBJ2-1,TGTGCCAGCAGCTTATATCCCAGGGGGGGCCAGCTATACAATGAGCAGTTCTTC,CASSLYPRGGQLYNEQFF
TRBV6-5,-,-,TRBJ2-3,TGTGCCAGCAGTTCCGTGCGGCGGGGCCCGTCGGATACGCAGTATTTT,CASSSVRRGPSDTQYF
TRBV4-3,-,-,TRBJ1-1,TGCGCCAGCAGCCAGTCCGTTGAGGGCGCGAGGAAAGCTTTCTTT,CASSQSVEGARKAFF
TRBV15,-,-,TRBJ1-4,TGTGCCACCAGCAGGGGGCATCGGGATGAAAAACTGTTTTTT,CATSRGHRDEKLFF
TRBV6-5,-,-,TRBJ1-5,TGTGCCAGCAGTTACCGGGGGCGAGGTCAGCCCCAGCATTTT,CASSYRGRGQPQHF
TRBV29-1,-,-,TRBJ2-7,TGCAGCGTTGTCACTAGATCGTCCGAGCAGTACTTC,CSVVTRSSEQYF
TRBV9,-,TRBD2,TRBJ2-7,TGTGCCAGCAGCCCTCTAGCGGGAGCACACTACGAGCAGTACTTC,CASSPLAGAHYEQYF
TRBV11-2,-,-,TRBJ2-1,TGTGCCAGCAGCCCAGAGGGTTACAATGAGCAGTTCTTC,CASSPEGYNEQFF
TRBV27,-,-,TRBJ2-3,TGTGCCAGCAGTTTCTTAAGCACAGATACGCAGTATTTT,CASSFLSTDTQYF
TRBV5-5,-,TRBD2,TRBJ2-5,TGTGCCAGCAGCTTGGTCCCTAGCGGGAGAATCGGGGAGACCCAGTACTTC,CASSLVPSGRIGETQYF
TRBV28,-,-,TRBJ1-4,TGTGCCAGCAGTTTATCCGCGGACCTCACAACTAATGAAAAACTGTTTTTT,CASSLSADLTTNEKLFF
TRBV9,-,TRBD2,TRBJ2-1,TGTGCCAGCAGCCCACGACTAGCGGGAGGCCACAACAATGAGCAGTTCTTC,CASSPRLAGGHNNEQFF
TRBV9,few,-,TRBJ2-7,TGTGCCAGCAGCGTAAAGGACAGACCCTCCTACGAGCAGTACTTC,CASSVKDRPSYEQYF
TRBV5-1,once,TRBD1,TRBJ1-4,TGCGCCAGCAGCCCCAAAGACAGGGTTCAAGGTGAAAAACTGTTTTTT,CASSPKDRVQGEKLFF
TRBV4-3,-,-,TRBJ2-1,TGCGCCAGCAGCCAAGATTCAGCCCGGGAGATTCGGACTACAAATGAGCAGTTCTTC,CASSQDSAREIRTTNEQFF
TRBV9,-,TRBD2,TRBJ2-3,TGTGCCAGCAGCGTATCGACTAGCGGGAGGATAGATACGCAGTATTTT,CASSVSTSGRIDTQYF
TRBV4-1,-,TRBD2,TRBJ2-5,TGCGCCAGCAGCCCCGGACTAGCGGGAACCTGGGAGACCCAGTACTTC,CASSPGLAGTWETQYF
TRBV27,once,-,TRBJ2-1,TGTGCCAGCAGTGCTGGTCCCTACTCGTACAATGAGCAGTTCTTC,CASSAGPYSYNEQFF
TRBV6-5,-,-,TRBJ1-1,TGTGCCAGCAGTTACGGTGGGGGAGGTTTAATTGAAGCTTTCTTT,CASSYGGGGLIEAFF
TRBV11-3,-,-,TRBJ2-3,TGTGCCAGCAGCCCCCGATGGGAAGATACGCAGTATTTT,CASSPRWEDTQYF
TRBV11-1,few,-,TRBJ1-1,TGTGCCAGCAGCTGGCCGGGACAACGACCAGCTTTCTTT,CASSWPGQRPAFF
TRBV15,-,-,TRBJ1-1,TGTGCCACCAGGGACGGTGGGTACGAGAACACTGAAGCTTTCTTT,CATRDGGYENTEAFF
TRBV7-9,-,-,TRBJ2-1,TGTGCCAGCAGCGTAGGGAGGTACAATGAGCAGTTCTTC,CASSVGRYNEQFF
TRBV5-1,-,-,TRBJ1-4,TGCGCCAGCAGCTTGTCAGTCGCAACTAATGAAAAACTGTTTTTT,CASSLSVATNEKLFF
TRBV4-1,-,-,TRBJ2-5,TGCGCCAGCAGCCAAGATTCGGGTGCGGTTTACCAAGAGACCCAGTACTTC,CASSQDSGAVYQETQYF
TRBV5-4,-,TRBD2,TRBJ2-1,TGTGCCAGCAGCTTGAGGCCGGGAGCGGGGAATGAGCAGTTCTTC,CASSLRPGAGNEQFF
TRBV15,-,-,TRBJ2-1,TGTGCCACCAGCAGAGGCGGGAACTCCTACAATGAGCAGTTCTTC,CATSRGGNSYNEQFF
TRBV4-1,once,-,TRBJ2-1,TGCGCCAGCAAGACTCTCGTCTCTCGGGATGAGCAGTTCTTC,CASKTLVSRDEQFF
TRBV27,-,-,TRBJ1-1,TGTGCCAGCAGTTTACTCGCGGGGGTCGTAGCTTTCTTT,CASSLLAGVVAFF
TRBV10-2,-,-,TRBJ2-1,TGCGCCAGCAGTGAGCTGGGGAGCTCCTACAATGAGCAGTTCTTC,CASSELGSSYNEQFF
TRBV10-3,-,TRBD1,TRBJ1-1,TGTGCCACCGGACAGGGAGGCACTGAAGCTTTCTTT,CATGQGGTEAFF
TRBV27,-,-,TRBJ1-1,TGTGCCAGCAGTCCTATACGGGGAGTCACTGAAGCTTTCTTT,CASSPIRGVTEAFF
TRBV4-2,-,-,TRBJ2-2,TGTGCCAGCAGCCTCCAACTCACTGATACCGGGGAGCTGTTTTTT,CASSLQLTDTGELFF
TRBV28,-,-,TRBJ2-2,TGTGCCAGCACCCCCGTAGACACCGGGGAGCTGTTTTTT,CASTPVDTGELFF
TRBV7-3,-,TRBD1,TRBJ1-2,TGTGCCAGCAGCTTAATAGCTGGGACAGGGGATGGCTACACCTTC,CASSLIAGTGDGYTF
TRBV28,-,TRBD2,TRBJ2-1,TGTGCCACCATCCGTCTCCTCCCCGGGACTAGCCAATCAACTTGGTTCAATGAGCAGTTCTTC,CATIRLLPGTSQSTWFNEQFF
TRBV28,few,-,TRBJ1-4,TGTGCCAGCAGTTTACGCACTGAAAAACTGTTTTTT,CASSLRTEKLFF
TRBV18,-,-,TRBJ2-1,TGTGCCAGCTCACCAGAACCGCTGGGGCTACTTGAGCAGTTCTTC,CASSPEPLGLLEQFF
TRBV27,-,-,TRBJ2-1,TGTGCCAGCTCCTCTAGCGCCTACAATGAGCAGTTCTTC,CASSSSAYNEQFF
TRBV28,-,TRBD2,TRBJ2-7,TGTGCCAGCAGGCTAGGGAGCGGGAGTGGGTTTTGGGAGCAGTACTTC,CASRLGSGSGFWEQYF
TRBV11-1,-,-,TRBJ1-2,TGTGCCAGCAGCGCCCGCAAGGACTATGGCTACACCTTC,CASSARKDYGYTF
TRBV5-1,-,-,TRBJ2-7,TGCGCCAGCAGCCAAAACCGACTAGGAGGTTCCTACGAGCAGTACTTC,CASSQNRLGGSYEQYF